These T cell receptor beta chains were read from a single sample in a study of a mutant IDH1 vaccine in newly diagnosed glioma. What these receptors recognize is not known. Using immunoSEQ multiplex PCR, the repertoire was profiled, and TCRdb retains in-frame clones only, with some absent. The table has about 20,000 clones, around 80% seen once. Material: PBMCs, obtained from a glioma patient whose treatment included an IDH1 peptide vaccine. The receptor source for this set is a young man with glioma. Both conserved end residues are part of each CDR3. Fields, in order: J gene, D gene, V gene, clone size, CDR3 protein, CDR3 DNA. A D gene is named only where the DNA matches it firmly. Clone size, where shown, is once, few, many, or a class for clones that have expanded.

>TRBJ2-5|TRBD1|TRBV5-1|once
CASSSTTGGEQETQYF
TGCGCCAGCAGCTCCACGACAGGGGGTGAGCAAGAGACCCAGTACTTC
>TRBJ2-2|TRBD2|TRBV7-2|.
CASSLKNPAGAGELFF
TGTGCCAGCAGTTTAAAAAATCCGGCGGGAGCCGGGGAGCTGTTTTTT
>TRBJ1-5|.|TRBV29-1|few
CSARQGNQPQHF
TGCAGCGCTAGACAGGGCAATCAGCCCCAGCATTTT
>TRBJ2-2|TRBD2|TRBV9|.
CASSVTGGRYSGELFF
TGTGCCAGCAGCGTAACGGGCGGGAGGTACTCCGGGGAGCTGTTTTTT
>TRBJ1-2|TRBD1|TRBV2|.
CASSPGQGMGYGYTF
TGTGCCAGCTCCCCGGGACAGGGAATGGGGTATGGCTACACCTTC
>TRBJ2-1|.|TRBV27|.
CASSGAATNEQFF
TGTGCCAGCAGTGGCGCAGCGACCAATGAGCAGTTCTTC
>TRBJ1-1|TRBD1|TRBV29-1|.
CSALPGTANTEAFF
TGCAGCGCCCTACCCGGGACAGCAAACACTGAAGCTTTCTTT
>TRBJ2-1|.|TRBV5-1|.
CASSLVGPRIDEQFF
TGCGCCAGCAGCTTGGTCGGACCCCGGATAGATGAGCAGTTCTTC
>TRBJ2-3|TRBD2|TRBV7-9|.
CASSLVAGVADTQYF
TGTGCCAGCAGCTTAGTTGCGGGAGTAGCAGATACGCAGTATTTT
>TRBJ2-3|TRBD2|TRBV19|.
CASSREADTQYF
TGTGCCAGTTCGCGGGAGGCAGATACGCAGTATTTT
>TRBJ2-7|TRBD2|TRBV2|.
CARWTSGVYEQYF
TGTGCCAGGTGGACTAGCGGGGTCTACGAGCAGTACTTC
>TRBJ1-3|.|TRBV30|.
CAWGSGNTIYF
TGTGCCTGGGGCAGTGGAAACACCATATATTTT
>TRBJ2-2|TRBD1|TRBV5-1|.
CASSGTDYTGELFF
TGCGCCAGCAGCGGGACAGACTACACCGGGGAGCTGTTTTTT
>TRBJ1-1|TRBD1|TRBV19|.
CASSSPPGQVNTEAFF
TGTGCCAGTAGTTCCCCCCCGGGACAGGTAAACACTGAAGCTTTCTTT
>TRBJ2-7|.|TRBV20-1|.
CSAPSANEQYF
TGCAGTGCCCCCTCGGCGAACGAGCAGTACTTC
>TRBJ2-2|.|TRBV2|.
CASSDRVNTGELFF
TGTGCCAGCAGTGACAGGGTGAACACCGGGGAGCTGTTTTTT
>TRBJ2-1|TRBD2|TRBV11-2|.
CASSLGLAGGLNEQFF
TGTGCCAGCAGCTTAGGACTAGCGGGAGGTCTCAATGAGCAGTTCTTC
>TRBJ1-3|.|TRBV9|.
CASSVEEGSSGNTIYF
TGTGCCAGCAGCGTAGAAGAAGGAAGCTCTGGAAACACCATATATTTT
>TRBJ2-1|TRBD2|TRBV6-6|.
CASFPASGSYNEQFF
TGTGCCAGCTTTCCGGCTAGCGGGAGCTACAATGAGCAGTTCTTC
>TRBJ1-1|.|TRBV7-6|once
CASSLTTGNTEAFF
TGTGCCAGCAGCTTAACGACAGGTAACACTGAAGCTTTCTTT
>TRBJ2-7|TRBD2|TRBV27|once
CATSPGTSGSFEQYF
TGTGCCACCTCCCCCGGGACTAGCGGGAGTTTTGAGCAGTACTTC
>TRBJ2-1|TRBD2|TRBV13|few
CASSLLLAGDPLNEQFF
TGTGCCAGCAGCCTTCTATTAGCGGGAGACCCCCTCAATGAGCAGTTCTTC
>TRBJ1-2|.|TRBV27|.
CASAPDRNYGYTF
TGTGCCAGTGCCCCGGACAGAAACTATGGCTACACCTTC
>TRBJ2-2|TRBD2|TRBV2|.
CASSEAGGRGVLFF
TGTGCCAGCAGTGAAGCGGGCGGGAGGGGGGTGCTGTTTTTT
>TRBJ1-1|.|TRBV6-5|.
CASSYTGKNTEAFF
TGTGCCAGCAGTTATACGGGAAAGAACACTGAAGCTTTCTTT
>TRBJ2-6|.|TRBV7-2|.
CASSFRPLSGANVLTF
TGTGCCAGCAGCTTCCGACCCCTCTCTGGGGCCAACGTCCTGACTTTC
>TRBJ2-7|.|TRBV27|.
CASSLGWAYEQYF
TGTGCCAGCAGTTTAGGGTGGGCCTACGAGCAGTACTTC
>TRBJ2-1|TRBD2|TRBV19|.
CASSEGASGSRGGYNEQFF
TGTGCCAGTTCGGAAGGGGCTAGCGGGAGTCGGGGGGGCTACAATGAGCAGTTCTTC
>TRBJ1-1|.|TRBV4-1|.
CASSQGILRGGYTEAFF
TGCGCCAGCAGCCAAGGAATATTGAGGGGAGGGTACACTGAAGCTTTCTTT
>TRBJ1-5|.|TRBV2|.
CARARGVNQPQHF
TGTGCCAGGGCCCGGGGGGTCAATCAGCCCCAGCATTTT
>TRBJ1-2|.|TRBV6-1|.
CASTVGIGRSYGYTF
TGTGCCAGCACGGTAGGAATCGGCCGTTCCTATGGCTACACCTTC
>TRBJ2-7|TRBD2|TRBV9|.
CASSPRASGSYEQYF
TGTGCCAGCAGCCCACGGGCTAGCGGCTCCTACGAGCAGTACTTC
>TRBJ2-5|TRBD1|TRBV30|.
CAWARTGLPQGTQYF
TGTGCCTGGGCCCGGACAGGGTTACCTCAAGGGACCCAGTACTTC
>TRBJ1-1|.|TRBV30|.
CAWSVTLNTEAFF
TGTGCCTGGAGTGTTACCCTGAACACTGAAGCTTTCTTT
>TRBJ1-1|TRBD1|TRBV4-2|.
CASSQTDRSTEAFF
TGTGCCAGCAGCCAAACGGACAGGAGCACTGAAGCTTTCTTT
>TRBJ2-7|.|TRBV5-1|.
CASSLGPPYEQYF
TGCGCCAGCAGCTTAGGGCCCCCCTACGAGCAGTACTTC
>TRBJ2-2|.|TRBV19|.
CASSMGRGTGELFF
TGTGCCAGTAGTATGGGACGGGGGACCGGGGAGCTGTTTTTT
>TRBJ1-1|TRBD1|TRBV7-9|.
CASSPGQAYPWAFF
TGTGCCAGCAGCCCGGGACAGGCATATCCCTGGGCTTTCTTT
>TRBJ2-3|.|TRBV5-6|.
CASSSGSIGQGIDTQYF
TGTGCCAGCAGCTCGGGTTCGATTGGTCAGGGGATAGATACGCAGTATTTT
>TRBJ2-3|.|TRBV27|.
CASSPTSDTQYF
TGTGCCAGCAGCCCCACGTCCGATACGCAGTATTTT
>TRBJ1-3|.|TRBV9|.
CASSVGGRGRDTIYF
TGTGCCAGCAGCGTAGGGGGCAGGGGACGAGACACCATATATTTT
>TRBJ1-4|.|TRBV7-9|.
CASSFDLSEKLFF
TGTGCCAGCAGCTTCGATTTGTCGGAAAAACTGTTTTTT
>TRBJ1-5|.|TRBV7-8|.
CASSSARGSNQPQHF
TGTGCCAGCAGCTCCGCCAGGGGAAGCAATCAGCCCCAGCATTTT
>TRBJ1-5|.|TRBV2|.
CASSRRGSNQPQHF
TGTGCCAGCAGCAGGAGGGGGAGCAATCAGCCCCAGCATTTT
>TRBJ2-7|.|TRBV29-1|.
CSVRRDSYEQYF
TGCAGCGTAAGGAGGGACTCCTACGAGCAGTACTTC
>TRBJ1-2|.|TRBV6-5|.
CASSRRRYYGYTF
TGTGCCAGCAGCCGAAGAAGGTACTATGGCTACACCTTC
>TRBJ2-2|.|TRBV23-1|.
CASSHPPVGELFF
TGCGCCAGCAGTCACCCCCCAGTCGGGGAGCTGTTTTTT
>TRBJ2-3|.|TRBV2|.
CASTLDLMDTQYF
TGTGCCAGCACACTTGATCTCATGGATACGCAGTATTTT
>TRBJ2-7|.|TRBV6-6|.
CASSYSGSTSYEQYF
TGTGCCAGCAGTTACTCCGGATCTACTTCCTACGAGCAGTACTTC
>TRBJ1-2|.|TRBV7-8|.
CASSLTWGSNGYTF
TGTGCCAGCAGCTTAACATGGGGGAGCAACGGCTACACCTTC
>TRBJ2-7|TRBD1|TRBV11-2|.
CASSLDRDRAYEQYF
TGTGCCAGCAGCTTAGATAGGGACAGGGCCTACGAGCAGTACTTC